The 10 T cell receptor beta chains below come from one sample, sequenced in a study of blood T cells in healthy people across ages. With a J-beta primer mix and a sample-barcoded 5' primer, a second PCR ran about 7 to 12 cycles. TCRdb reprocessed the 5' RACE reads with MiXCR, giving one entry per CDR3 protein. The table lists fewer than 2,000,000 distinct CDR3 sequences, around 40% of them singletons. Material: blood. The receptors come from a human donor in good health.

This clonotype was seen more than once but under ten times. The V call is TRBV18, the J call TRBJ2-1, with D possibly matching TRBD2 (5 bases). The CDR3 loop spans 14 amino acids. Deletions cut 0 bases from V and 6 bases from J, with 9 bases between. Germline values: CDR1 KGHSH, CDR2 LQKENI. CDR3 in DNA: TGTGCCAGCTCACCACCGAGTAGCGTCAATGAGCAGTTCTTC. Translating it yields CASSPPSSVNEQFF. The full variable domain, in which reference TRBV18 and TRBJ2-1 provide the parts outside the CDR3, is NAGVMQNPRHLVRRRGQEARLRCSPMKGHSHVYWYRQLPEEGLKFMVYLQKENIIDESGMPKERFSAEFPKEGPSILRIQQVVRGDSAAYFCASSPPSSVNEQFFGPGTRLTVL.

On this clonotype: An end of the junction does not agree with germline; a read error may underlie this. The genes are TRBV10-3 and TRBJ1-1; D uncertain. CDR1 and CDR2 from the germline V gene are ENHRY and SYGVKD. This CDR3 is 12 amino acids long. This CDR3 reads CATSESWAEAFF. The DNA for the CDR3 is TGTGCCACCAGTGAGTCTTGGGCAGAAGCTTTCTTT.

The CDR3 spells CSADLLSGLAAHGLETQYF. The CDR3 DNA sequence: TGCAGTGCTGACCTCTTGTCGGGACTAGCGGCGCACGGGTTGGAGACCCAGTACTTC. This chain joins TRBV20-1 and TRBJ2-5; 11 positions match TRBD2. Germline CDR1 DFQATT, CDR2 SNEGSKA (reference sequence). The V segment lost 5 bases and the J segment 5 bases; nucleotides outside the gene matches: 22. The CDR3 runs to 19 residues.

This clonotype was counted between two and nine times. One end of the junction does not line up with germline, which may come from a read error. The chain carries TRBV14 and TRBJ2-2, with D perhaps given as TRBD1 or TRBD2 (6 bases each). This CDR3 contains 15 residues. CDR1 is SGHDN, CDR2 FVKESK, per germline. CDR3 sequence: CAGSQHREATGELFF. CDR3 sequence (DNA): TGTGCCGGCAGCCAGCACAGGGAGGCCACCGGGGAGCTGTTTTTT.

V gene TRBV7-9 combines with J gene TRBJ2-1; 10 nucleotides line up with TRBD1. The CDR3 length is 17 residues. Unmatched junction bases numbered 7, after V lost 0 bases and J lost 5 bases. CDR1 and CDR2 from the germline V gene are SEHNR and FQNEAQ (reference sequence). DNA for the CDR3: TGTGCCAGCAGCTTAGCGCTCCTTGGGACAGGGGACAATGAGCAGTTCTTC. As protein: CASSLALLGTGDNEQFF.

Concerning this clonotype itself: A read error may be the cause here, since a much bigger clone is one base away. V gene TRBV29-1 combines with J gene TRBJ2-5; D is unresolved. This CDR3 spans 16 amino acids. Germline V lookup: CDR1 SQVTM, CDR2 ANQGSEA. CDR3 residues: CSVEDLVVFGQETQDF. CDR3 nucleotides: TGCAGCGTTGAAGATCTTGTGGTTTTCGGCCAAGAGACCCAGGACTTC.

This sequence joins TRBV7-3 and TRBJ1-6, with a tentative D call TRBD1 (5 bases). Germline V gene lookup returns CDR1 SGHTA and CDR2 FQGTGA. V was clipped by 5 bases and J by 9 bases, with 11 bases between them. This CDR3 contains 13 residues. Here the CDR3 DNA reads TGTGCCAGCAGCGTAAAGAGGGGTTCACCCCTCCACTTT. It encodes CASSVKRGSPLHF.

V and J are TRBV10-3 and TRBJ1-1; maybe TRBD1 (5 bases). With 5 bases removed from V and 1 base from J, the gap between germline ends came to 8 bases. The CDR3 loop spans 13 amino acids. Germline assignment: CDR1 ENHRY and CDR2 SYGVKD. The CDR3 spells CAISLGTNTEAFF. The CDR3, as DNA: TGTGCCATCAGTCTTGGGACGAACACTGAAGCTTTCTTT.

There are a few counts of this clonotype. The rearrangement links TRBV18 to TRBJ1-2, with no clear D. The CDR3 has 13 amino acids. Germline CDR1 is KGHSH and CDR2 is LQKENI. V lost 3 bases, J lost 6 bases, and 11 bases lay in between. CDR3 in amino acids: CASSPRPLDGYTF. CDR3 nucleotides: TGTGCCAGCTCACCGCGCCCCTTAGATGGCTACACCTTC.

This clonotype was detected a few times. J is TRBJ1-1 and V is TRBV20-1; D may be TRBD1 (5 bases). Between the trimmed V and J ends, which lost 2 bases and 7 bases, there was a span of 8 bases. This CDR3 has 11 amino acids. Per germline, CDR1 DFQATT and CDR2 SNEGSKA (reference sequence). The CDR3 DNA sequence: TGCAGTGCTAGAACAGACAGTGAAGCTTTCTTT. It is translated as CSARTDSEAFF.